The 11 T cell receptor beta chains below were found in one sample sequenced in a study of OX40 agonist ivuxolimab in advanced cancers. Libraries were prepared through the immunoSEQ multiplex PCR assay. TCRdb holds this immuneACCESS table with in-frame rearrangements only. Some clones are missing; in checked studies, unresolved V genes explain under half, and the rest has no known cause. This sample is represented by about 84,000 clones; just over 90% of them were singletons. The top ten clones comprise 0.4% to 0.55% of the sample. The material was CD4+ or CD8+ T cells sorted from blood, obtained in a trial of the OX40 agonist ivuxolimab. All receptors derive from an adult with an advanced solid tumor such as melanoma, head and neck, liver or kidney cancer.

This chain links TRBV30 with TRBJ1-2; 11 bases align to TRBD1. Germline trimming cut 7 bases from V and 4 bases from J; bases unmatched to any gene: 5. CDR1 and CDR2 (germline): GTSNPN, SVGIG (reference sequence). This CDR3 spans 13 amino acids. The CDR3 spells CASQDRGLYGYTF. In DNA form, the CDR3 reads TGTGCCTCACAGGACAGGGGGCTCTATGGCTACACCTTC.

This rearrangement joins TRBV9 to TRBJ2-1; no firm D call. The germline V and J ends were trimmed by 0 bases and 5 bases, with 9 bases remaining between them. CDR1 is SGDLS and CDR2 is YYNGEE in the germline V gene. The CDR3 runs to 14 residues. The CDR3 sequence is CASSVAGPNNEQFF. In DNA form, the CDR3 reads TGTGCCAGCAGCGTAGCCGGGCCCAACAATGAGCAGTTCTTC.

This chain connects TRBV19 to TRBJ2-4; D gene uncertain. The CDR3 is 13 amino acids. Per the germline V gene, CDR1 is LNHDA and CDR2 is SQIVND (reference sequence). Trimming stripped 4 bases from V and 0 bases from J, with 4 bases between. This CDR3 reads CASSRLAKNIQYF. CDR3 in DNA: TGTGCCAGTAGTAGGTTAGCCAAAAACATTCAGTACTTC. Supplemented by reference TRBV19 and TRBJ2-4, the full variable domain reads DGGITQSPKYLFRKEGQNVTLSCEQNLNHDAMYWYRQDPGQGLRLIYYSQIVNDFQKGDIAEGYSVSREKKESFPLTVTSAQKNPTAFYLCASSRLAKNIQYFGAGTRLSVL.

The table lists this clone with a count of one. The CDR3 DNA is TGTGCCAGCAGTTCCCCCCCGACAGGGGACTACGAGCAGTACTTC. It encodes CASSSPPTGDYEQYF. The rearrangement uses TRBV28 and TRBJ2-7; TRBD1 matches at 8 bases. The CDR3 loop spans 15 amino acids. V was pared by 4 bases and J by 3 bases, with 8 bases of the junction left unmatched. CDR1 MDHEN and CDR2 SYDVKM come from the germline V gene.

The genes are TRBV7-2 and TRBJ2-1; D not resolved. The V gene's germline CDR1 is SGHTA and CDR2 FQGNSA. The CDR3 sequence is 14 residues long. Trimming took off 1 base at V and 6 bases at J, with 10 bases between the two ends. The CDR3 is CASSLGSTSNEQFF. DNA of the CDR3: TGTGCCAGCAGCTTAGGGTCGACCTCCAATGAGCAGTTCTTC.

In nucleotides, the CDR3 is TGTGCCAGCACCCATCGGGTGGGTAGAGAGACCCAGTACTTC. The encoded protein is CASTHRVGRETQYF. The V and J genes are TRBV28 and TRBJ2-5; D is unclear. V was pared by 7 bases and J by 4 bases, with 16 bases between. Germline V lookup: CDR1 MDHEN, CDR2 SYDVKM. The CDR3 length is 14 residues.

The rearrangement joins TRBV7-2 to TRBJ1-5; 7 positions match TRBD1. Germline lookup yields CDR1 SGHTA and CDR2 FQGNSA. Germline trimming cut 5 bases from V and 7 bases from J; bases unmatched to any gene: 14. The CDR3 runs to 16 residues. DNA of the CDR3: TGTGCCAGCAGCCCTGCTTCAGGGACAGTGGGACAGCCCCAGCATTTT. Encoded protein: CASSPASGTVGQPQHF.

This clone was seen a few times. CDR3 in amino acids: CASSQAPGTVYGYTF. The CDR3 DNA reads as TGCGCCAGCAGCCAAGCTCCAGGGACAGTCTATGGCTACACCTTC. The V gene is TRBV4-1, the J gene TRBJ1-2; 7 bases align to TRBD1. V lost 1 base and J lost 4; bases outside the gene matches: 6. CDR3 length: 15 residues. Germline values: CDR1 MGHRA, CDR2 YSYEKL.

The J gene is TRBJ2-3, the V gene TRBV3-2; no DNA check was done on the table's D call, TRBD1. TRBV3-2 is assigned pseudogene status. The CDR3 spans 9 residues. CDR3 coding DNA: TGTGCCAGCAGCCAGCCCAGGTATTTT. The encoded protein is CASSQPRYF.

J is TRBJ1-6 and V is TRBV2; a possible D gene is TRBD1 (6 bases). CDR3 length equals 14 residues. Trimming removed 6 bases from V and 10 bases from J, with 16 bases in between. Germline values: CDR1 SNHLY, CDR2 FYNNEI. CDR3 sequence reads: CASREQGKGSPLHF. CDR3 bases: TGTGCCAGCAGGGAACAGGGAAAGGGATCACCCCTCCACTTT.

The V gene is TRBV7-2, the J gene TRBJ2-5; 12 positions match TRBD2. The CDR3 is made up of 16 amino acids. V dropped 4 bases and J dropped 6; count of bases not matched to a gene: 9. The germline CDR1 and CDR2 sequences are SGHTA and FQGNSA. CDR3 protein: CASSYLAGGTVKTQYF. The CDR3 nucleotides read TGTGCCAGCAGCTACCTAGCGGGGGGGACCGTGAAGACCCAGTACTTC. Together with reference TRBV7-2 and TRBJ2-5, the CDR3 gives the full variable domain: GAGVSQSPSNKVTEKGKDVELRCDPISGHTALYWYRQSLGQGLEFLIYFQGNSAPDKSGLPSDRFSAERTGGSVSTLTIQRTQQEDSAVYLCASSYLAGGTVKTQYFGPGTRLLVL.